The 18 T cell receptor beta chains below all came from one sample that was sequenced in a study of cytotoxic CD8 clonotypes in ibrutinib-treated CLL. The protocol was immunoSEQ multiplex PCR, while the TCRdb copy is restricted to in-frame clones and leaves out a portion. The table includes 52,000 or so clones, approximately 54% detected once. The sample was PBMCs, taken at disease progression, from a patient treated with ibrutinib. Receptors originate from a human donor with chronic lymphocytic leukemia.

The chain carries TRBV10-3 and TRBJ2-7; 9 bases align to TRBD2. The CDR3 is 19 residues long. Trimming cost V 6 bases and J 3 bases; bases outside gene matches: 21. Per the germline V gene, CDR1 is ENHRY and CDR2 is SYGVKD. CDR3 in amino acids: CAIRGSASGKGEGNYEQYF. As DNA, the CDR3 is TGTGCCATCAGGGGAAGTGCTAGCGGGAAGGGGGAAGGGAACTACGAGCAGTACTTC.

V and J are TRBV6-6 and TRBJ1-5, with D perhaps matching TRBD1 (5 bases). Trimming removed 9 bases at V and 3 bases at J, with 15 bases between. Germline CDR1 reads MNHNY; CDR2 reads SVGAGI (reference sequence). There are 14 residues in the CDR3. This CDR3 reads CASAPGGHNQPQHF. CDR3 DNA sequence: TGTGCCAGTGCCCCCGGGGGTCACAATCAGCCCCAGCATTTT.

This clone was detected once. This chain links TRBV28 with TRBJ2-7; TRBD2 matches 12 bases. Trimming took 2 bases from V and 2 from J; bases not matched to a gene: 7. The germline V gene has CDR1 MDHEN and CDR2 SYDVKM. CDR3 length: 17 amino acids. The chain's CDR3 is CASSLPAASGGAYEQYF. The CDR3 region has the DNA TGTGCCAGCAGTTTACCCGCGGCTAGCGGGGGGGCCTACGAGCAGTACTTC.

The chain recombines TRBV28 with TRBJ1-2; a possible D gene is TRBD1 (5 bases). V was cut by 1 base and J by 4 bases, with 16 bases left in between. Germline CDR1 MDHEN, CDR2 SYDVKM. CDR3 length equals 16 residues. The CDR3 reads CASSLLSTPGPYGYTF. As DNA, the CDR3 is TGTGCCAGCAGTTTATTATCGACACCAGGGCCCTATGGCTACACCTTC.

The chain couples TRBV6-4 to TRBJ2-2, with D perhaps matching TRBD2 (6 bases). The V end lost 3 bases, the J end lost 4 bases, and 12 bases lay between the germline ends. The CDR3 is 15 amino acids. Germline assignment: CDR1 MRHNA and CDR2 SNTAGT. This CDR3 is CASSENGGPTGELFF. CDR3 coding DNA: TGTGCCAGCAGTGAGAATGGAGGGCCCACCGGGGAGCTGTTTTTT.

The chain uses TRBV5-5 and TRBJ1-5, with TRBD1 matching 11 bases. The CDR3 runs to 14 residues. V was clipped by 0 bases and J by 7 bases; unmatched bases: 0. Germline V lookup: CDR1 SGHKS, CDR2 YYEKEE (reference sequence). The CDR3 DNA reads as TGTGCCAGCAGCTTGGGGGACAGGGGGCAGCCCCAGCATTTT. Residues: CASSLGDRGQPQHF. Using reference TRBV5-5 and TRBJ1-5 for the parts outside the CDR3, the full variable domain is DAGVTQSPTHLIKTRGQQVTLRCSPISGHKSVSWYQQVLGQGPQFIFQYYEKEERGRGNFPDRFSARQFPNYSSELNVNALLLGDSALYLCASSLGDRGQPQHFGDGTRLSIL.

With regard to this clone: Germline and junction disagree at one end, which may indicate a read error. V usage is TRBV10-3 and J usage is TRBJ2-1, with TRBD1 identical over 12 bases. This CDR3 spans 16 amino acids. CDR1 is ENHRY and CDR2 is SYGVKD in the germline V gene. CDR3 amino acids: CASSREPTGTGGEQFF. The CDR3 region has the DNA TGTGCCAGCAGTCGCGAACCTACCGGGACAGGGGGCGAGCAGTTCTTC.

Within the sample, this clone is medium-sized. This sequence joins TRBV29-1 and TRBJ2-7; D may be TRBD1 (6 bases). Germline V CDR1 and CDR2: SQVTM, ANQGSEA. CDR3 length equals 14 residues. V shed 6 bases and J shed 3 bases, with 18 bases lying between them. The DNA for the CDR3 is TGCAGCGTCCAAAGGGGTGGACAGCGCTACGAGCAGTACTTC. Its protein is CSVQRGGQRYEQYF.

This clone appeared once. The V gene is TRBV15, the J gene TRBJ1-5; no definite D call. This CDR3 contains 12 residues. V was clipped by 4 bases and J by 4 bases, with 5 bases between them. CDR1 and CDR2 from the germline V gene are LNHNV and YYDKDF (reference sequence). The CDR3 coding sequence is TGTGCCACCAGCAAAGGAAATCAGCCCCAGCATTTT. It specifies CATSKGNQPQHF.

CDR3 nucleotides: TGTGCCAGCAGTTTAGGAGCGGGAGGGTTTTACGAGCAGTACTTC. It yields the protein CASSLGAGGFYEQYF. This chain joins TRBV27 and TRBJ2-7, with TRBD2 matching over 10 bases. There are 15 residues in the CDR3. J gave up 4 bases and V 2 bases, and 5 bases lay outside the gene matches. Germline V gene sequence: CDR1 MNHEY, CDR2 SMNVEV (reference sequence).

This clone was seen only a few times. This rearrangement joins TRBV7-2 to TRBJ2-7; maybe TRBD2 (6 bases). CDR1 SGHTA and CDR2 FQGNSA come from the germline V gene. Trimming removed 0 bases from V and 4 bases from J, with 13 bases in between. There are 15 residues in the CDR3. Written as DNA, the CDR3 is TGTGCCAGCAGCTTAGCAGCCGGGACTGAATACGAGCAGTACTTC. Its translation is CASSLAAGTEYEQYF.

In this sample, this clone turned up once. A read error may explain this, as a much larger clone is one base away. The conserved final phenylalanine or tryptophan is absent from the CDR3, which likely points to a read error. The genes are TRBV18 and TRBJ1-6; 8 nucleotides agree with TRBD1. The junction had 8 bases not matched to a gene; V was cut back by 6 bases and J by 7 bases. Germline-derived CDR1 and CDR2 are KGHSH and LQKENI. This CDR3 spans 15 amino acids. The CDR3 region is CASSPDRVGNSPLHL. The CDR3 coding sequence is TGTGCCAGCTCTCCGGACAGGGTTGGCAATTCACCCCTCCACCTT.

This chain joins TRBV15 and TRBJ2-7, with TRBD2 as a possible D gene (7 bases). V lost 1 base to trimming and J lost 4 bases, with 11 bases between them. Germline CDR1 and CDR2: LNHNV and YYDKDF (reference sequence). This CDR3 comprises 14 residues. The CDR3 here is CATSRGGGAYEQYF. CDR3 nucleotide sequence: TGTGCCACCAGCAGAGGAGGGGGGGCGTACGAGCAGTACTTC.

The chain couples TRBV5-4 to TRBJ2-1, with no clear D. CDR1 and CDR2 (germline): SGHNT, YYREEE (reference sequence). The CDR3 has 15 amino acids. V gave up 5 bases and J gave up 2 bases, with 14 bases separating them. The CDR3 loop is CASSEKPDTYNEQFF. In nucleotides, the CDR3 is TGTGCCAGCAGTGAAAAACCTGACACCTACAATGAGCAGTTCTTC.

The J gene is TRBJ1-1, the V gene TRBV7-6; 10 bases fit TRBD1. The length of the CDR3 is 16 residues. The V gene's germline CDR1 is SGHVS and CDR2 FNYEAQ. The junction had 6 bases not matched to a gene; V was cut back by 1 base and J by 4 bases. The CDR3 DNA reads TGTGCCAGCAGCTTAGAGGGACAGGGGCCGACCACTGAAGCTTTCTTT. It codes for CASSLEGQGPTTEAFF.

The chain combines TRBV30 with TRBJ2-1; the D is unclear. This CDR3 spans 14 amino acids. Per germline, CDR1 GTSNPN and CDR2 SVGIG (reference sequence). V gave up 2 bases and J gave up 3 bases, with 11 bases separating them. The CDR3 DNA reads as TGTGCCTGGAGTCATCCGGGCCACTACAATGAGCAGTTCTTC. It yields the protein CAWSHPGHYNEQFF.

V usage is TRBV5-1 and J usage is TRBJ2-1; TRBD2 matches at 15 bases. CDR1 and CDR2 (germline): SGHRS, YFSETQ. V gave up 4 bases and J gave up 5 bases; unmatched junction bases: 10. The CDR3 has 18 amino acids. For the CDR3, the DNA is TGCGCCAGCAGCACACCACGGACTAGCGGGGGGGCAGACAATGAGCAGTTCTTC. This gives the protein CASSTPRTSGGADNEQFF.

This clone appeared once. The rearrangement links TRBV7-2 to TRBJ1-5; D uncertain. CDR1 is SGHTA, CDR2 FQGNSA, per germline. V lost 5 bases to trimming and J lost 8 bases, with 10 bases between them. The CDR3 totals 12 residues. CDR3 residues: CASSIPGEPQHF. The CDR3 coding sequence is TGTGCCAGCAGCATTCCGGGTGAGCCCCAGCATTTT. Filled out from reference TRBV7-2 and TRBJ1-5, the complete variable domain reads GAGVSQSPSNKVTEKGKDVELRCDPISGHTALYWYRQSLGQGLEFLIYFQGNSAPDKSGLPSDRFSAERTGGSVSTLTIQRTQQEDSAVYLCASSIPGEPQHFGDGTRLSIL.